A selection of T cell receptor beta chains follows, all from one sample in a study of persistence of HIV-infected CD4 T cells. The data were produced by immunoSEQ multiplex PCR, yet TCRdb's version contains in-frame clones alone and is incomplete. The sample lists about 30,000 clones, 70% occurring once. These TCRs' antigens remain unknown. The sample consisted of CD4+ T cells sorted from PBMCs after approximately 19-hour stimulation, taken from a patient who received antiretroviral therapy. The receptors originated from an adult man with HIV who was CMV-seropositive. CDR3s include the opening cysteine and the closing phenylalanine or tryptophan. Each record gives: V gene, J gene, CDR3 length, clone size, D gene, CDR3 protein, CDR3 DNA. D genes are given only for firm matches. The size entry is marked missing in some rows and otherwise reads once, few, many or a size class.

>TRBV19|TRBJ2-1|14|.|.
CASTNREGVNEQFF
TGTGCCAGTACTAACAGGGAGGGGGTCAATGAGCAGTTCTTC
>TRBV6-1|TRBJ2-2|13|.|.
CASSPISTGELFF
TGTGCCAGCAGTCCAATTTCCACCGGGGAGCTGTTTTTT
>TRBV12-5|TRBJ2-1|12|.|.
CASGLEGVDQFF
TGTGCTAGTGGTTTGGAAGGAGTAGATCAGTTCTTC
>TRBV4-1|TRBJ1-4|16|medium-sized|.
CASSQEAWGAREKLFF
TGCGCCAGCAGCCAAGAAGCTTGGGGGGCGAGGGAAAAACTGTTTTTT
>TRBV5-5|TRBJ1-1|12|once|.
CASSLRTLEAFF
TGTGCCAGCAGCTTGAGGACTTTGGAAGCTTTCTTT
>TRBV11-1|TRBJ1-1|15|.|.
CASSLLDGGGTEAFF
TGTGCCAGCAGCCTCTTGGACGGGGGAGGGACTGAAGCTTTCTTT
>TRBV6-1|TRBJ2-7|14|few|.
CASSEHREFYEQYF
TGTGCCAGCAGTGAACATCGGGAATTCTACGAGCAGTACTTC
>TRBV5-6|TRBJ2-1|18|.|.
CASSLSPVTGSSYNEQFF
TGTGCCAGCAGCTTGTCGCCGGTTACAGGGAGCTCCTACAATGAGCAGTTCTTC
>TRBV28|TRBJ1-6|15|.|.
CASRVQGSYNSPLHF
TGTGCCAGCAGGGTACAGGGCTCCTATAATTCACCCCTCCACTTT
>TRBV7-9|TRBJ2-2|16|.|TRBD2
CASSPRGGANTGELFF
TGTGCCAGCAGCCCTCGGGGAGGGGCGAACACCGGGGAGCTGTTTTTT
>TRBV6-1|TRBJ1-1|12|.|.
CASTEGAREAFF
TGTGCCAGCACGGAAGGGGCGCGTGAAGCTTTCTTT
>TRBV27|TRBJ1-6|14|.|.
CASRALPLDGPLHF
TGTGCCAGCAGAGCTCTCCCTCTGGATGGGCCCCTCCACTTT
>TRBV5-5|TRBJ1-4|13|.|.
CASSWGTNEKLFF
TGTGCCAGCAGCTGGGGGACTAATGAAAAACTGTTTTTT
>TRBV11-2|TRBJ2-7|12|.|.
CASSSDSYEQYF
TGTGCCAGCAGCTCGGACTCCTACGAGCAGTACTTC
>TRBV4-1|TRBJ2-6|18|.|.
CASSQGQGYESGANVLTF
TGCGCCAGCAGCCAAGGGCAGGGTTACGAGAGTGGGGCCAACGTCCTGACTTTC
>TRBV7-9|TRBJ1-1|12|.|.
CASSPQDTEAFF
TGTGCCAGCAGTCCACAAGACACTGAAGCTTTCTTT
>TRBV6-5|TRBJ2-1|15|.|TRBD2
CACLKGTSGVNEQFF
TGTGCCTGCCTGAAAGGGACTAGTGGGGTCAATGAGCAGTTCTTC
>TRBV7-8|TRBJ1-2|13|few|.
CASSLERNYGYTF
TGTGCCAGCAGCTTAGAACGCAACTATGGCTACACCTTC
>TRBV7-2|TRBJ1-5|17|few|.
CASSAPGGPVGNQPQHF
TGTGCCAGCAGCGCGCCGGGGGGGCCGGTTGGCAATCAGCCCCAGCATTTT
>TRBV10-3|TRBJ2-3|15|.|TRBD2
CAISERTSGVDTQYF
TGTGCCATCAGTGAGCGAACTAGCGGGGTAGATACGCAGTATTTT
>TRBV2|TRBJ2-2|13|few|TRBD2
CASSREGTGELFF
TGTGCCAGCAGTAGGGAGGGCACCGGGGAGCTGTTTTTT
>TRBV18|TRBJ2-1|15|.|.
CASSPPEGINNEQFF
TGTGCCAGCTCACCACCGGAAGGGATTAACAATGAGCAGTTCTTC
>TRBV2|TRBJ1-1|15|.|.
CASSEGVSSYTEAFF
TGTGCCAGCAGTGAAGGCGTCAGCTCCTATACTGAAGCTTTCTTT
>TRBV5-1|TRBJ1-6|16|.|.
CASSLEGRIDNSPLHF
TGCGCCAGCAGCTTGGAAGGACGTATTGATAATTCACCCCTCCACTTT